The rows below give T cell receptor beta chains drawn from one sample of a study of blood T cell repertoires in COVID-19. Measured with immunoSEQ multiplex PCR; TCRdb has only the in-frame clones, and not every one. The sample has about 200,000 clones, more than 75% seen once. The sample comprised peripheral blood. The origin of the receptors is a middle-aged man with active or convalescent COVID-19. Both conserved end residues are part of each CDR3. Each record gives: V gene, clone size, J gene, D gene, CDR3 protein, CDR3 DNA. D genes are given only for firm matches. Some rows mark clone size as missing; the rest say once, few, many or name a class of expanded clone.

TRBV19	.	TRBJ1-1	TRBD1	CASNGAGGTEAFF	TGTGCCAGTAATGGGGCAGGGGGCACTGAAGCTTTCTTT
TRBV3-1/TRBV3-2	.	TRBJ1-5	.	CASSQDRDQPQHF	TGTGCCAGCAGCCAAGACAGGGATCAGCCCCAGCATTTT
TRBV6-4	.	TRBJ1-1	.	CASSEQGWTEAFF	TGTGCCAGCAGTGAGCAGGGATGGACTGAAGCTTTCTTT
TRBV6-5	.	TRBJ1-1	TRBD1	CASSYRVRGLLTEAFF	TGTGCCAGCAGTTACAGGGTGAGGGGGCTTTTAACTGAAGCTTTCTTT
TRBV19	.	TRBJ2-3	TRBD2	CASSGRERSTDTQYF	TGTGCCAGTAGTGGGAGGGAGCGGAGCACAGATACGCAGTATTTT
TRBV28	.	TRBJ2-1	.	CATRGSSSYNEQFF	TGTGCCACCCGAGGCTCAAGCTCCTACAATGAGCAGTTCTTC
TRBV11-1	.	TRBJ2-1	.	CASSLGVDIYNEQFF	TGTGCCAGCAGCTTAGGCGTAGACATCTACAATGAGCAGTTCTTC
TRBV5-8	.	TRBJ2-7	.	CASSLDRASYEQYF	TGTGCCAGCAGCTTGGACAGGGCGTCCTACGAGCAGTACTTC
TRBV19	once	TRBJ2-5	.	CASSEQGIGETQYF	TGTGCCAGTAGTGAACAGGGTATAGGAGAGACCCAGTACTTC
TRBV6-1	.	TRBJ1-1	.	CASSEGGFGEAFF	TGTGCCAGCAGTGAAGGTGGTTTCGGTGAAGCTTTCTTT
TRBV5-1	.	TRBJ1-2	TRBD1	CASSPLGGGDGYTF	TGCGCCAGCAGCCCCTTAGGAGGGGGCGACGGCTACACCTTC